Listed here is a single T cell receptor beta chain. What it recognizes is unknown. Researchers took RNA transcripts and amplified the TCR beta CDR3 regions from them. The HTBI set primed first-round TCR CDR3 RT-PCR. TCRdb re-analysed the multiplex PCR reads in MiXCR, keeping a single row per CDR3 protein. The sample carries 700,000 to 850,000 distinct CDR3 sequences, under 45% recorded once. The CDR3 spans 14 residues. Germline CDR1 and CDR2: SGHTA and FQGNSA. Trimming removed 3 bases from V and 1 base from J, with 9 bases in between. A lack of ophthalmopathy progression within 18 months defined stable Graves' hyperthyroidism. Pregnant or lactating patients were excluded, as were those with uncontrolled infection or other autoimmune disease. This entry comes from a study of T cells in Graves' hyperthyroidism and ophthalmopathy. Overall study findings and caveats: Blood samples included most of the expanded thyroid clonotypes exceeding 0.001.

The chain combines TRBV7-2 with TRBJ1-1; the D is unclear. This receptor was obtained from a woman aged 40 to 55 with Graves' hyperthyroidism. Sequenced: blood. CDR3 sequence (DNA): TGTGCCAGCAGCTTCCCCCGGGCGAACACTGAAGCTTTCTTT. It encodes CASSFPRANTEAFF.